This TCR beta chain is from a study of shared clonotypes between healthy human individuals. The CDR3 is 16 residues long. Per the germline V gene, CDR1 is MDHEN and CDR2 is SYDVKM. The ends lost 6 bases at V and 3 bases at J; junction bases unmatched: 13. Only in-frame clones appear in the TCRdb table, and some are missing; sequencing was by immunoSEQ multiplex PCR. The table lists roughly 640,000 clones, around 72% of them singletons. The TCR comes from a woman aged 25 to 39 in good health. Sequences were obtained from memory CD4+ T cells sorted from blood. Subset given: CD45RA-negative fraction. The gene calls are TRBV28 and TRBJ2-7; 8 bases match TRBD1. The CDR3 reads CASSSATGQVGYEQYF. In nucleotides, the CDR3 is TGTGCCAGCAGCTCAGCCACGGGACAGGTGGGCTACGAGCAGTACTTC. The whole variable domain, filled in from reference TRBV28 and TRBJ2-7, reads DVKVTQSSRYLVKRTGEKVFLECVQDMDHENMFWYRQDPGLGLRLIYFSYDVKMKEKGDIPEGYSVSREKKERFSLILESASTNQTSMYLCASSSATGQVGYEQYFGPGTRLTVT.